Presented here are 16 T cell receptor beta chains from one specimen sequenced in a study of blood T cell repertoires in COVID-19. Some clones are missing from TCRdb's copy, which holds only in-frame ones; the method was immunoSEQ multiplex PCR. In the table there are around 63,000 clones, approximately 86% of which are singletons. Sequencing used peripheral blood. Receptor source: a man aged 45-60 years with active COVID-19.

V and J are TRBV7-9 and TRBJ2-5; D possibly corresponds to TRBD2 (7 bases). Germline V lookup: CDR1 SEHNR, CDR2 FQNEAQ (reference sequence). The CDR3 spans 16 residues. V lost 1 base to trimming and J lost 4 bases, with 16 bases between them. The CDR3 DNA reads TGTGCCAGCAGCTTAGAGGGGCGGGGGACATCAGAGACCCAGTACTTC. Protein: CASSLEGRGTSETQYF.

The J gene is TRBJ2-3, the V gene TRBV6-1, with D possibly matching TRBD2 (6 bases). CDR3 length: 15 residues. V was pared by 2 bases and J by 3 bases, with 12 bases between. Germline CDR1 and CDR2: MNHNS and SASEGT. CDR3 amino acids: CASSESRRGTDTQYF. CDR3 bases: TGTGCCAGCAGTGAATCTAGGAGGGGTACAGATACGCAGTATTTT.

A few counts support this clone. The V gene is TRBV5-1, the J gene TRBJ1-5, with 7 bases matching TRBD1. V shed 4 bases, J shed 4 bases, and the junction held 5 bases outside the gene matches. This CDR3 has 14 amino acids. CDR1 is SGHRS and CDR2 is YFSETQ in the germline V gene. CDR3 amino acids: CASSQGGRNQPQHF. CDR3 in DNA: TGCGCCAGCAGCCAAGGGGGCAGAAATCAGCCCCAGCATTTT.

In its sample, this clone was seen once. This rearrangement joins TRBV2 to TRBJ2-3; 10 bases line up with TRBD2. Germline values: CDR1 SNHLY, CDR2 FYNNEI. J lost 5 bases, V lost 4 bases, and 6 bases had no gene match. The CDR3 contains 15 residues. The DNA of the CDR3 is TGTGCCAGCAGTGTACCTAGCGGGGGAAGAGATACGCAGTATTTT. Translated, it gives CASSVPSGGRDTQYF.

The rearrangement joins TRBV10-2 to TRBJ2-2; 9 nucleotides line up with TRBD2. V lost 4 bases, J lost 6 bases, and 12 bases stayed unmatched. In germline, CDR1 is WSHSY, CDR2 SAAADI. This CDR3 is built from 17 residues. CDR3 protein: CASSASSRGGASGELFF. In nucleotides, the CDR3 is TGCGCCAGCAGTGCCTCCTCCCGCGGGGGGGCCTCCGGGGAGCTGTTTTTT.

The genes are TRBV9 and TRBJ1-6, with a weak D call TRBD1 (5 bases). V lost 0 bases, J lost 7 bases, and 8 bases lay in between. This CDR3 is 14 amino acids long. Germline CDR1 SGDLS, CDR2 YYNGEE. The DNA of the CDR3 is TGTGCCAGCAGCGTAGGACAGCAAAATTCACCCCTCCACTTT. Its translation is CASSVGQQNSPLHF. The variable domain in full, with the rest retrieved from reference TRBV9 and TRBJ1-6, is DSGVTQTPKHLITATGQRVTLRCSPRSGDLSVYWYQQSLDQGLQFLIQYYNGEERAKGNILERFSAQQFPDLHSELNLSSLELGDSALYFCASSVGQQNSPLHFGNGTRLTVT.

The V gene is TRBV4-1, the J gene TRBJ1-4, with D possibly being TRBD1 (5 bases). Trimming took off 4 bases at V and 8 bases at J, with 17 bases between the two ends. The CDR3 is made up of 15 amino acids. Germline V CDR1 and CDR2: MGHRA, YSYEKL. The CDR3: CASSRIDGPGEKLFF. The CDR3 DNA is TGCGCCAGCAGCCGCATAGACGGCCCAGGGGAAAAACTGTTTTTT.

The V call is TRBV19, the J call TRBJ1-6; D is possibly TRBD1 (6 bases). V was pared by 7 bases and J by 6 bases, with 22 bases between. Germline CDR1 is LNHDA and CDR2 is SQIVND (reference sequence). The CDR3 spans 17 residues. Here the CDR3 DNA reads TGTGCCAGTACGGGTCAGGGGCCTCTACCTACTAATTCACCCCTCCACTTT. Its protein product is CASTGQGPLPTNSPLHF.

The V and J genes are TRBV28 and TRBJ2-1; no clear D gene. The germline V gene has CDR1 MDHEN and CDR2 SYDVKM. Trimming pared 5 bases from V and 4 bases from J, leaving 15 bases between. CDR3 length: 15 amino acids. The CDR3 protein is CASSPLPHRYNEQFF. CDR3 DNA: TGTGCCAGCAGTCCCCTACCCCACCGTTACAATGAGCAGTTCTTC.

The chain combines TRBV6-5 with TRBJ2-1; TRBD1 might be the D (5 bases). CDR3 size: 14 residues. Germline V gives CDR1 MNHEY, CDR2 SVGAGI. V shed 5 bases and J shed 7 bases, with 15 bases lying between them. The CDR3 bases are TGTGCCAGCAGTCTCCACCAGGCAGGGAATGAGCAGTTCTTC. Translated: CASSLHQAGNEQFF.

This sequence joins TRBV11-2 and TRBJ2-3; 8 nucleotides match TRBD1. This CDR3 is built from 14 residues. Losses at the gene ends were 1 base for V and 6 bases for J; bases not matched to a gene: 3. Germline V lookup: CDR1 SGHAT, CDR2 FQNNGV. The CDR3 sequence: CASSLVQGADTQYF. The DNA for the CDR3 is TGTGCCAGCAGCTTAGTCCAGGGGGCTGATACGCAGTATTTT.

The V gene is TRBV6-5, the J gene TRBJ1-2; 9 bases align to TRBD1. The CDR3 spans 12 residues. J lost 6 bases, V lost 8 bases, and 4 bases had no gene match. Looked up from germline, CDR1 is MNHEY and CDR2 is SVGAGI. CDR3 protein: CASYRGPDGYTF. The CDR3 coding sequence is TGTGCCAGCTACAGGGGGCCGGATGGCTACACCTTC.

V is TRBV5-4 and J is TRBJ2-2; tentative D call: TRBD2 (5 bases). The germline gives CDR1 SGHNT, CDR2 YYREEE (reference sequence). The CDR3 is made up of 17 amino acids. The V and J ends lost 4 bases and 6 bases respectively, with 22 bases between them. The CDR3, as DNA: TGTGCCAGCAGCGGAGGACCTCTAAGCGGCCAGGCCGGGGAGCTGTTTTTT. Protein product: CASSGGPLSGQAGELFF.

The gene calls are TRBV6-1 and TRBJ2-7, with 7 bases matching TRBD1. The CDR3 length is 14 residues. V lost 2 bases, J lost 1 base, and 2 bases stayed unmatched. In germline, CDR1 is MNHNS, CDR2 SASEGT. The CDR3 DNA sequence: TGTGCCAGCAGTGAAATGGGACAGTCCTACGAGCAGTACTTC. Its translation is CASSEMGQSYEQYF.

The J gene is TRBJ2-2, the V gene TRBV6-5, with TRBD2 matching 8 bases. Germline assignment: CDR1 MNHEY and CDR2 SVGAGI. The CDR3 covers 15 residues. V was clipped by 2 bases and J by 9 bases; unmatched bases: 8. The CDR3 sequence: CASSYPMTSERELFF. Written as DNA, the CDR3 is TGTGCCAGCAGTTACCCCATGACTAGCGAAAGGGAGCTGTTTTTT.

The chain couples TRBV3-1 (or the pseudogene TRBV3-2) to TRBJ1-1; TRBD1 matches 12 bases. Germline assignment: CDR1 LGHDT and CDR2 YNNKEL (reference sequence). This CDR3 contains 15 residues. V gave up 3 bases and J gave up 2 bases; unmatched junction bases: 1. This chain's CDR3 is CASSHGTGGNTEAFF. Here the CDR3 DNA reads TGTGCCAGCAGCCACGGGACAGGGGGCAACACTGAAGCTTTCTTT.